These T cell receptor beta chains were read from a single sample in a study of T cells in Graves' hyperthyroidism and ophthalmopathy. TCRdb re-called the multiplex PCR reads with MiXCR, one entry per CDR3 protein. The sample carries around 340,000 distinct CDR3 sequences, under 25% recorded once. The sample taken for sequencing was blood. Receptor source: a woman between 45 and 60 years old with Graves' hyperthyroidism. Each CDR3 is given with its conserved first and last residue. D genes are given only for firm matches. Size tells how often a clone was seen (once, few, many) or the class of an expanded clone, and some rows leave it out.

clone_size: NA; j_call: TRBJ1-1; d_call: TRBD1; v_call: TRBV19; cdr3_nt: TGTGCCAGTAGTATGAGGACAGGGGGAAACACTGAAGCTTTCTTT; cdr3_aa: CASSMRTGGNTEAFF
clone_size: NA; j_call: TRBJ1-2; d_call: NA; v_call: TRBV28; cdr3_nt: TGTGCCAGCAGTTTATTCCCGGGGTACTATGGCTACACCTTC; cdr3_aa: CASSLFPGYYGYTF
clone_size: many; j_call: TRBJ2-1; d_call: NA; v_call: TRBV20-1; cdr3_nt: TGCAGTGCGAGGGGGGGATACAATGAGCAGTTCTTC; cdr3_aa: CSARGGYNEQFF
clone_size: NA; j_call: TRBJ2-3; d_call: NA; v_call: TRBV7-6; cdr3_nt: TGTGCCAGCAGCTCCCGGCAGACAGATACGCAGTATTTT; cdr3_aa: CASSSRQTDTQYF
clone_size: few; j_call: TRBJ2-1; d_call: TRBD2; v_call: TRBV6-1; cdr3_nt: TGTGCCATTAAGACTCTAGCGGGTAACAATGAGCAGTTCTTC; cdr3_aa: CAIKTLAGNNEQFF
clone_size: many; j_call: TRBJ2-1; d_call: NA; v_call: TRBV20-1; cdr3_nt: TGCAGTGGCTGGGGGGAGAGCTCCTACAATGAGCAGTTCTTC; cdr3_aa: CSGWGESSYNEQFF
clone_size: many; j_call: TRBJ1-1; d_call: NA; v_call: TRBV6-1; cdr3_nt: TGTGCCAGCAGTGATGAGCCAAACACTGAAGCTTTCTTT; cdr3_aa: CASSDEPNTEAFF
clone_size: once; j_call: TRBJ2-7; d_call: NA; v_call: TRBV6-5; cdr3_nt: TGTGCCAGCAGTTCCCCCGCCTCCTACGAGCAGTACTTC; cdr3_aa: CASSSPASYEQYF
clone_size: few; j_call: TRBJ2-3; d_call: NA; v_call: TRBV7-2; cdr3_nt: TGTGCCAGCAGCTTATGGTTCAGGGCGTCAGATGCGCAGTATTTT; cdr3_aa: CASSLWFRASDAQYF
clone_size: few; j_call: TRBJ1-2; d_call: NA; v_call: TRBV19; cdr3_nt: TGTGCCAGTAGTATTGCCGGGGAAGGCTATGGCTACACCTTC; cdr3_aa: CASSIAGEGYGYTF
clone_size: NA; j_call: TRBJ1-2; d_call: NA; v_call: TRBV5-8; cdr3_nt: TGTGCCAGCAATCTGGCGCAGTATGGCTACACCTTC; cdr3_aa: CASNLAQYGYTF
clone_size: NA; j_call: TRBJ1-5; d_call: NA; v_call: TRBV20-1; cdr3_nt: TGCAGTGCTAGGCCGAATAGCAATCAGCCCCAGCATTTT; cdr3_aa: CSARPNSNQPQHF
clone_size: many; j_call: TRBJ2-3; d_call: NA; v_call: TRBV7-9; cdr3_nt: TGTGCCAGCAGCTTACCGCCAGGAGATACGCAGTATTTT; cdr3_aa: CASSLPPGDTQYF
clone_size: NA; j_call: TRBJ1-5; d_call: NA; v_call: TRBV20-1; cdr3_nt: TGCAGTGCGTGGCGGCCATATAGCAATCAGCCCCAGCATTTT; cdr3_aa: CSAWRPYSNQPQHF
clone_size: NA; j_call: TRBJ2-3; d_call: NA; v_call: TRBV5-1; cdr3_nt: TGCGCCAGCAGCTTGTCTCGGGCCACAGATACGCAGTATTTT; cdr3_aa: CASSLSRATDTQYF
clone_size: few; j_call: TRBJ1-1; d_call: NA; v_call: TRBV10-3; cdr3_nt: TGTGCCATCAGTGGGCGTTTAAAAGGGAACACTGAAGCTTTCTTT; cdr3_aa: CAISGRLKGNTEAFF
clone_size: many; j_call: TRBJ2-3; d_call: TRBD2; v_call: TRBV5-8; cdr3_nt: TGTGCCAGCAGCTTGTTTCTGGGAGGGCCCACAGATACGCAGTATTTT; cdr3_aa: CASSLFLGGPTDTQYF
clone_size: many; j_call: TRBJ1-4; d_call: TRBD1; v_call: TRBV27; cdr3_nt: TGTGCCAGCAGTGCTCGGACAGGGAGGGAAAAACTGTTTTTT; cdr3_aa: CASSARTGREKLFF
clone_size: NA; j_call: TRBJ2-2; d_call: TRBD2; v_call: TRBV20-1; cdr3_nt: TGCAGTGCTACAGCGGGGGTAAACACCGGGGAGCTGTTTTTT; cdr3_aa: CSATAGVNTGELFF
clone_size: few; j_call: TRBJ1-2; d_call: TRBD1; v_call: TRBV5-1; cdr3_nt: TGCGCCAGCAGGGGACAGGATTATGGCTACACCTTC; cdr3_aa: CASRGQDYGYTF
clone_size: many; j_call: TRBJ2-5; d_call: NA; v_call: TRBV18; cdr3_nt: TGTGCCAGCTCGTCCCGGGACACACAAGAGACCCAGTACTTC; cdr3_aa: CASSSRDTQETQYF
clone_size: few; j_call: TRBJ2-7; d_call: TRBD2; v_call: TRBV4-2; cdr3_nt: TGTGCCAGCAGCCCCGGACTAGCGGAAAGATCCTACGAGCAGTACTTC; cdr3_aa: CASSPGLAERSYEQYF
clone_size: NA; j_call: TRBJ1-1; d_call: TRBD1; v_call: TRBV5-4; cdr3_nt: TGTGCCAGCATCCAGTGGGGACAGGGTAAAGCGGGAGCTTTCTTT; cdr3_aa: CASIQWGQGKAGAFF
clone_size: NA; j_call: TRBJ1-2; d_call: NA; v_call: TRBV4-1; cdr3_nt: TGCGCCAGCAGCCAAGGAAAAGGGGAAGTCTATGGCTACACCTTC; cdr3_aa: CASSQGKGEVYGYTF
clone_size: many; j_call: TRBJ1-5; d_call: TRBD1; v_call: TRBV28; cdr3_nt: TGTGCCAGCAGGGGGCTCGGGACAGGGAATTTGCAGCCCCAGCATTTT; cdr3_aa: CASRGLGTGNLQPQHF
clone_size: many; j_call: TRBJ2-1; d_call: TRBD2; v_call: TRBV20-1; cdr3_nt: TGCAGTGCTCTAAGGGGACTAGCGGGAAATGAGCAGTTCTTC; cdr3_aa: CSALRGLAGNEQFF
clone_size: once; j_call: TRBJ1-1; d_call: TRBD1; v_call: TRBV11-2; cdr3_nt: TGTGCCAGCAGCTTTTCCGGTGACAGGGGGGCTGAAGCTTTCTTT; cdr3_aa: CASSFSGDRGAEAFF
clone_size: many; j_call: TRBJ2-7; d_call: NA; v_call: TRBV28; cdr3_nt: TGTGCCAGCAGTTTAATAAGGGATAGGGGCGAGCAGTACTTC; cdr3_aa: CASSLIRDRGEQYF
clone_size: many; j_call: TRBJ1-2; d_call: TRBD1; v_call: TRBV10-2; cdr3_nt: TGCGCCAGCAGTGAGTCGAAGTCTTACAGGGGTAACTATGGCTACACCTTC; cdr3_aa: CASSESKSYRGNYGYTF
clone_size: many; j_call: TRBJ1-1; d_call: NA; v_call: TRBV7-2; cdr3_nt: TGTGCCAGCAGCTTAGACAGGTCTATGAACACTGAAGCTTTCTTT; cdr3_aa: CASSLDRSMNTEAFF
clone_size: NA; j_call: TRBJ1-2; d_call: TRBD1; v_call: TRBV20-1; cdr3_nt: TGCAGTACTAATCGACAGGGGGCCGGTGGCTACACCTTC; cdr3_aa: CSTNRQGAGGYTF
clone_size: NA; j_call: TRBJ1-1; d_call: NA; v_call: TRBV7-9; cdr3_nt: TGTGCCAGCAGCCCAAAGGTCGGCAGGGGGAACACTGAAGCTTTCTTT; cdr3_aa: CASSPKVGRGNTEAFF